This TCR beta chain was profiled in a study of cytomegalovirus exposure and HLA in healthy donors (dated 2017 in TCRdb). Some background on the complete study: According to an earlier analysis of 550 to 700 of the donors, some 180 million T cells yielded 120 million or so unique TCR beta sequences and about 280 Gb of sequence data. An early release covering roughly 580 HLA-typed donors comprised about 290 gigabases of sequencing data and some 79 million unique TCR sequences. Among the roughly 410 genotyped donors, about 85% belonged to the genetic ancestry cluster associated with self-reported Caucasian donors. The aim of the study was to test whether cataloging public T cell receptors could identify signatures of past pathogen exposure. Using immunosequencing, the study profiled T cell repertoires from roughly 650 subjects and related those repertoires to cytomegalovirus serostatus. Along with the approximately 650-subject first cohort, a separate validation cohort of 120 different subjects was used. To predict cytomegalovirus infection status, the study combined high-throughput TCR immunosequencing, statistical association of individual TCRs with disease status, and machine learning. In a later analysis, previously published TCR beta repertoires from about 670 donors were re-analyzed and high-resolution HLA genotyping was added so that TCR occurrence patterns could be studied. In the later analysis, no new phenotypic data were used to find candidate immune exposures; instead, reliance was placed on TCR beta sequences and their occurrence across donors. An earlier analysis of a few hundred of the donors applied high-throughput TCR beta sequencing to assess whether each TCR beta V gene segment acted as functional or pseudogenic. Alongside the repertoire data, information on donor age, sex, ethnicity and CMV serostatus was compiled. Genome-wide SNP genotypes for about three fifths of the roughly 670 donors were used in a later genetic analysis, which treated that subset as a discovery cohort. Every discovery cohort repertoire had been produced on one sequencing platform. Class I and class II HLA loci were covered by the typing at four-digit resolution. Typing coverage varied by locus: roughly 620-640 donors for A, B, C, DRB1 and DQB1; approximately 500 for DQA1; approximately 610 for DPA1; approximately 490 for DPB1. Because of strong linkage in the cohort, a handful of DR-DQ haplotypes were treated as single units for association and clustering. On average, 235,054 unique TCR beta nucleotide sequences were sequenced per donor among 350 to 400 genotyped donors of the cohort, with 15% to 20% of those sequences being non-productive.

Comment on this clone: Its antigen specificity is not known. Base qualities were left out, and no much larger clone turns up one base away.

The CDR3 spans 15 residues, from the cysteine through the phenylalanine. Only CDR3 DNA remains: 45 bases, in frame from the first base. CDR1 and CDR2, looked up from the germline V gene, are SGHTA and FQGTGA. V was cut back by 5 bases and J by 0 bases, leaving a gap of 10 bases between them. Results and caveats for the whole study, not just this receptor: In an earlier analysis of approximately 590 of the donors, most TCR beta V segments appeared in productive rearrangements about 87% or about 30% of the time, broadly matching IMGT annotations. Presence/absence analyses assumed roughly uniform sequencing depth across donors, an assumption that may not hold. In vitro tests confirmed that a few of the cytomegalovirus-associated TCR beta chains recognize cytomegalovirus antigens. The sequencing pipeline was judged likely to have produced a cluster of highly shared sequence variants as a technical artifact. The only immune exposure information available for the cohort was CMV serostatus. In a later genetic analysis, fewer N-insertions in productive TCRs were reported among donors in an Asian-associated ancestry cluster than the roughly 700-donor mean. A total of roughly 160 TCR beta chains were listed by the study as associated with cytomegalovirus. Because some donors lacked HLA typing at each locus, the association tests relied only on the typed subset. The 87-base-pair reads could not distinguish some IMGT-functional V segments, including TRBV6-2 and TRBV6-3, so those segments were excluded. V-gene and J-gene trimming of TCR beta chains was associated with a missense DCLRE1C variant in a later genetic analysis, and the association was replicated in an independent cohort. When HLA alleles, especially DR and DQ, strongly co-occurred, TCR associations were difficult to assign to individual alleles. According to a later analysis, parvovirus B19, influenza, CMV and Epstein-Barr virus appeared linked to several top co-occurrence clusters. A later analysis found that HLA-associated TCR beta chains were more clonally expanded and had lower generation probabilities than equally common non-associated chains. Because counts were too low, roughly 18 rarely observed V segments, including chromosome 9 orphons, were left out of the earlier analysis of some 640 of the donors. While some public TCRs were present in many individuals, most TCR sequences turned up only very rarely across donors. A further reported finding was that TCR beta sequences accurately predicted the HLA-A and HLA-B alleles for most subjects in the first cohort. The classifier was reported to diagnose cytomegalovirus status with high specificity and sensitivity in both the original and validation cohorts. In a later analysis, most CMV-associated TCR beta chains were found to appear HLA-restricted, with HLA associations seemingly driven largely by CMV exposure. A later analysis found that TCR association rates varied across HLA loci, with DRB1 alleles showing the most associated TCRs and HLA-C alleles the fewest. Linkage disequilibrium might explain the correlated functional status among segregating V segments, but an unknown experimental factor could not be ruled out. Only TCR beta chains were sequenced in this cohort, and the absence of alpha or paired-chain data limited detectable features. At a false discovery rate of 0.05, a later analysis linked 16,951 TCR beta sequences to specific HLA alleles. It was suggested by the authors that the approach could potentially be generalized to other disease states and immunological phenotypes.

The cohort was made up of approximately 670 healthy bone marrow donors. Cohort members were all nominally healthy when sampled, although unrecorded immune exposures were likely present. The donor tested CMV seronegative and was one of the 352 seronegative cohort members. Each donor provided a peripheral blood sample, and peripheral blood mononuclear cells were used for TCR beta sequencing. Genomic DNA extraction from the blood cell samples was performed with the Qiagen DNeasy Blood Extraction Kit. Library method: the immunoSEQ multiplex PCR assay. For the multiplex PCR, a mixture combining 60 forward primers for TCR Vbeta segments and 13 reverse primers for TCR Jbeta segments was used. The CDR3 region of rearranged TCR beta genes was amplified from genomic DNA by a multiplex PCR assay. On the Illumina HiSeq System, the amplified TCR beta libraries were sequenced as 87-base-pair reads. In the paper's pipeline: A later analysis counted approximately 76 million unique TCR beta chains across the 650 to 800 repertoires, and roughly 11 million of these chains were shared by at least two donors. Raw reads were error-corrected and collapsed into unique sequences by a nearest-neighbor algorithm in which closely related sequences were merged to remove PCR and sequencing errors. CDR3 sequences were aligned to IMGT reference sequences to assign V, D and J gene segments. For a sequence to be retained, a match of at least six nucleotides to both a V gene segment and a J gene segment was required. Rearrangements were called productive when the CDR3 lacked stop codons and stayed in frame with V and J; all others were non-productive. Following IMGT convention, CDR3 was defined as the stretch from the second conserved V-encoded cysteine up to the conserved J-encoded phenylalanine. The earlier analysis of about 530 of the donors excluded any sequence lacking an unambiguous match to a single V gene segment. An earlier analysis of 550 to 650 of the donors classified V segments as functional when productive rearrangements were above 56.7% and as segregating when the standard deviation between donors was above 5%. A statistical classification framework was built to diagnose cytomegalovirus status from the catalog of TCR beta chain sequences. In a later analysis, V and J genes were assigned by comparing TCR nucleotide sequences against IMGT/GENE-DB human TR gene sequences. A later analysis assigned CDR3 sequences and most-parsimonious VDJ recombination scenarios with the TCRdist pipeline. In a later analysis, each TCR beta chain was defined by its CDR3 amino acid sequence together with its V-gene family, and reads without a unique V-gene family were excluded. In a later analysis, 500 to 700 highly shared, low-generation-probability nucleotide sequences were removed to address suspected cross-contamination and a sequencing artifact. For each public chain, a later analysis derived a clonal expansion index from normalized ranks of inferred template counts within each repertoire. A later analysis computed generation probabilities with a VDJ recombination model fitted to out-of-frame rearrangements, and checked the results against IGoR. In a later analysis, hypergeometric tests were used to score TCR-TCR, TCR-HLA and TCR-CMV co-occurrence, with a repertoire-size bias correction applied to TCR pairs. In a later analysis, false discovery rates were estimated by permuting HLA or CMV assignments 20 times. In a later analysis, co-occurring TCRs were grouped using DBSCAN, with TCRdist sequence similarity added in when clustering inside HLA-allele-positive subsets. Repertoires with fewer than 30,000 or more than 120,000 public chains, plus five repertoires with anomalous nucleotide sharing, were excluded from co-occurrence clustering. In TCRdb, the immuneACCESS table is reduced to in-frame sequences with V and J assigned. These tables do not hold every clone; where another copy was compared, an unresolved V gene accounts for under half, and the others remain unexplained. V, J and clone size were drawn from that table, and D and trimming were deduced from the DNA. This sample is represented by about 98,000 clones; less than 70% of them were singletons. Of the sample, over 1% is held by the ten largest clones.

The receptor chain draws on TRBV7-3 and TRBJ2-2; TRBD2 is a possible D gene, resting on 5 matching bases. The sequenced material came from PBMCs. This sequence originates from a female donor in good health and CMV-seronegative. The CDR3 amino acid sequence is: CASSAGPTNTGELFF. In nucleotide form, the sequence is TGTGCCAGCAGCGCGGGTCCCACGAACACCGGGGAGCTGTTTTTT.